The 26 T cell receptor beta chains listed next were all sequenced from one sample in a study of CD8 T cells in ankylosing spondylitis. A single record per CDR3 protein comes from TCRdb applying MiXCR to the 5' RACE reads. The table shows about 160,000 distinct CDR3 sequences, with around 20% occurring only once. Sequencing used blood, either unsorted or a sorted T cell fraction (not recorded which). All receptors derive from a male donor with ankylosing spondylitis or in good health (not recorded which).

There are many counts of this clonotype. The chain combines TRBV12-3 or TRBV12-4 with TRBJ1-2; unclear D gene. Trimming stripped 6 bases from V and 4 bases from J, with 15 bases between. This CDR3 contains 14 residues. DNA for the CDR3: TGTGCCAGCAGATCGCGACTCCAAGTCTATGGCTACACCTTC. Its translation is CASRSRLQVYGYTF.

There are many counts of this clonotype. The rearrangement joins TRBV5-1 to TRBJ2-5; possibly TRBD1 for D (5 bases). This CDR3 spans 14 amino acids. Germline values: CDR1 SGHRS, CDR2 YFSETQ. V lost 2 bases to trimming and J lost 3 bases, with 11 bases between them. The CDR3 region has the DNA TGCGCCAGCAGCTTCCTGGACATTGAAGAGACCCAGTACTTC. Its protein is CASSFLDIEETQYF.

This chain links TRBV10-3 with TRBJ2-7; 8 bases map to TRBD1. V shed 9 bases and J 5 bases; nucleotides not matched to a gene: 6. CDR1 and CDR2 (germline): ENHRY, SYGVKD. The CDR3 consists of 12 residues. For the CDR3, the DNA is TGTGCCATTAGGAAGACAGGGGACGAGCAGTACTTC. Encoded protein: CAIRKTGDEQYF.

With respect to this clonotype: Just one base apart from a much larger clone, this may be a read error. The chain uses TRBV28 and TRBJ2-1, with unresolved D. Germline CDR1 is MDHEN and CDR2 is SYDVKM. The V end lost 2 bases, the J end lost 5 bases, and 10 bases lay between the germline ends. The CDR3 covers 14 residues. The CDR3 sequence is CASSLPGPNNEQFF. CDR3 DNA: TGTGCCAGCAGTTTACCCGGCCCTAACAATGAGCAGTTCTTC.

CDR3 protein: CASSLNRAHSYEQYF. The CDR3 nucleotides read TGTGCCAGCAGTTTAAACAGGGCGCACTCCTACGAGCAGTACTTC. The rearrangement links TRBV28 to TRBJ2-7, with D possibly being TRBD1 (6 bases). The germline V gene encodes CDR1 MDHEN and CDR2 SYDVKM. The CDR3 runs 15 residues. The germline V and J ends were trimmed by 2 bases and 0 bases, with 11 bases remaining between them.

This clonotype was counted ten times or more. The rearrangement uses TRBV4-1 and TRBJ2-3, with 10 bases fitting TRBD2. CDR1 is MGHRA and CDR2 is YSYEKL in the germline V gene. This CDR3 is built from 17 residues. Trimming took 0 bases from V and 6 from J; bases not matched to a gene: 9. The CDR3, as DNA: TGCGCCAGCAGCCAAGATTCGGTAGCGGGAGGTTTGGATACGCAGTATTTT. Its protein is CASSQDSVAGGLDTQYF.

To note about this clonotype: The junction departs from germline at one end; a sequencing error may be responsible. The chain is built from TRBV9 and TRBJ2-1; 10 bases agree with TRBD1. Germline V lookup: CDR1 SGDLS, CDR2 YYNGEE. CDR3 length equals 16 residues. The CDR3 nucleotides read TGTGCCAGCAGCGTAGGGGGACAGGGGTCCTTCAATGAGCAGTTCTTC. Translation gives CASSVGGQGSFNEQFF.

DNA of the CDR3: TGCAGCGTTATTAAGGCAGGTCGGCCAGATACGCAGTATTTT. Residues: CSVIKAGRPDTQYF. V and J are TRBV29-1 and TRBJ2-3; D gene unclear. The CDR3 runs to 14 residues. Germline-derived CDR1 and CDR2 are SQVTM and ANQGSEA. Trimming cost V 5 bases and J 4 bases, with 16 bases left between them.

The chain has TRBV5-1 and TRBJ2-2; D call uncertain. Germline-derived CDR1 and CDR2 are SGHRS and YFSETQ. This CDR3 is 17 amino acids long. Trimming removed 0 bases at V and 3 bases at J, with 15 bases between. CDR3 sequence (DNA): TGCGCCAGCAGCTTGGTAGAGTCCAGGCTGGACACCGGGGAGCTGTTTTTT. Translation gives CASSLVESRLDTGELFF.

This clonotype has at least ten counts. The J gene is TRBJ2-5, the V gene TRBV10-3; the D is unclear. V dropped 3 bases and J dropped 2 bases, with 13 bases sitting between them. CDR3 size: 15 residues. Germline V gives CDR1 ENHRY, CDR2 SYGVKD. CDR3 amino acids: CAISDPSGFQETQYF. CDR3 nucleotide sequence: TGTGCCATCAGTGACCCGTCTGGATTTCAAGAGACCCAGTACTTC.

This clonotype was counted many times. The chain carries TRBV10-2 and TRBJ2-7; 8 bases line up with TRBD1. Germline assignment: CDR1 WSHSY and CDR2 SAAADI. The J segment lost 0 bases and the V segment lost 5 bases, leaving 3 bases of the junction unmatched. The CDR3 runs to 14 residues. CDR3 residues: CASSRDRSSYEQYF. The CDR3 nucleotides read TGCGCCAGCAGTAGGGACAGGAGCTCCTACGAGCAGTACTTC.

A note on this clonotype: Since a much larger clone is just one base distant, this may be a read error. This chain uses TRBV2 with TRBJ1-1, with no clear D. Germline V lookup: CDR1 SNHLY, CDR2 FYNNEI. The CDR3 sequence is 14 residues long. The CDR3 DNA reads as TGTACCAGCAGTGCCTTTGGCCAGAACACTGAAGCTTTCTTT. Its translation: CTSSAFGQNTEAFF. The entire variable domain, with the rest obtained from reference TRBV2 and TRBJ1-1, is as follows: EPEVTQTPSHQVTQMGQEVILRCVPISNHLYFYWYRQILGQKVEFLVSFYNNEISEKSEIFDDQFSVERPDGSNFTLKIRSTKLEDSAMYFCTSSAFGQNTEAFFGQGTRLTVV.

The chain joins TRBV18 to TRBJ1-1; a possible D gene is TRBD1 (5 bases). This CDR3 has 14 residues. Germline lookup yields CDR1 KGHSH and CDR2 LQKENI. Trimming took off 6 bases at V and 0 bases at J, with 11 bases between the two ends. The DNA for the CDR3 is TGTGCCAGCTCCGGGGGGTACATGAACACTGAAGCTTTCTTT. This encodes CASSGGYMNTEAFF.

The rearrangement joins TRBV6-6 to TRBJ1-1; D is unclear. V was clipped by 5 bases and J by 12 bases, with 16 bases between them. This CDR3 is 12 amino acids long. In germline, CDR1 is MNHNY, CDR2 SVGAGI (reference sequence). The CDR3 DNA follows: TGTGCCAGCAGTACCTTGGGAAGGGTGCCTTTCTTT. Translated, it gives CASSTLGRVPFF.

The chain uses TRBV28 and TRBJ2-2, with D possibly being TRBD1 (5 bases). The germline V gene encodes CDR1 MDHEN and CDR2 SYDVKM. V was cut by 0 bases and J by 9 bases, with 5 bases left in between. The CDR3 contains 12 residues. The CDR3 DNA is TGTGCCAGCAGTTTATGGGGGCGGGAGCTGTTTTTT. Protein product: CASSLWGRELFF.

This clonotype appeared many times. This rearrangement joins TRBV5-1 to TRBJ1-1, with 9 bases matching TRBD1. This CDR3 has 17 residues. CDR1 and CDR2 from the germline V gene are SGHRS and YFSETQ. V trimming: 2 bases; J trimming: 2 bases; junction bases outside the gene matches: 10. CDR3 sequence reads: CASSFGDRVLSNTEAFF. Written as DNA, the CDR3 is TGCGCCAGCAGCTTTGGGGACAGGGTTCTAAGCAACACTGAAGCTTTCTTT.

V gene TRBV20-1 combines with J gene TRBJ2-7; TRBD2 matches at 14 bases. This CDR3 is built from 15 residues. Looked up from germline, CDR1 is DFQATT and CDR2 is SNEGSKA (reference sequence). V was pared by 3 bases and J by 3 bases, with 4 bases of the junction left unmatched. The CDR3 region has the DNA TGCAGTGCTAGTACGGGACTAGCGGGAGTCTACGAGCAGTACTTC. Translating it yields CSASTGLAGVYEQYF.

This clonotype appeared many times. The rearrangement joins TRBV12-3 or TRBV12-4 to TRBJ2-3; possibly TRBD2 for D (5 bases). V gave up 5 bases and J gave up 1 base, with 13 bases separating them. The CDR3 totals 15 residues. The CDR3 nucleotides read TGTGCCAGCAGTGCCCGGGGAACTGGCACAGATACGCAGTATTTT. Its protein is CASSARGTGTDTQYF.

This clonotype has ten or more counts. The CDR3, as DNA: TGTGCCAGCAGCTTAGGGCCTACGGAGACCCAGTACTTC. This gives the protein CASSLGPTETQYF. The V call is TRBV7-2, the J call TRBJ2-5; D is unclear. Germline-derived CDR1 and CDR2 are SGHTA and FQGNSA. V was pared by 1 base and J by 5 bases, with 8 bases between. The CDR3 is 13 residues long.

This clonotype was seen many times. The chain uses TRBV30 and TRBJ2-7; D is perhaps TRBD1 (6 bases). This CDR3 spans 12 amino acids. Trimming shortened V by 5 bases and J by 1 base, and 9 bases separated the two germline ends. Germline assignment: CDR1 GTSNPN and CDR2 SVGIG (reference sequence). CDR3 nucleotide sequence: TGTGCCTGGGGACAGAAATCCTACGAGCAGTACTTC. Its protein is CAWGQKSYEQYF.

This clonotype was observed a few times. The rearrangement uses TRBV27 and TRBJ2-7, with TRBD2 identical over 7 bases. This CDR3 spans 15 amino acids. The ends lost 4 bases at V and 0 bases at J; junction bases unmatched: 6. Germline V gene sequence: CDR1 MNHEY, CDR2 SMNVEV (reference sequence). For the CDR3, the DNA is TGTGCCAGCAGTTCCAGCGGGACGCACTCCTACGAGCAGTACTTC. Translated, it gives CASSSSGTHSYEQYF.

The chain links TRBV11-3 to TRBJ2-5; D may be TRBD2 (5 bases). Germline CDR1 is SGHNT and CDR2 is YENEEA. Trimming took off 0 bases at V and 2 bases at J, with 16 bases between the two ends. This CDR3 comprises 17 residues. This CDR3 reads CASSLDSGLSIQETQYF. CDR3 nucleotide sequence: TGTGCCAGCAGCTTAGATTCGGGGTTGAGTATTCAAGAGACCCAGTACTTC.

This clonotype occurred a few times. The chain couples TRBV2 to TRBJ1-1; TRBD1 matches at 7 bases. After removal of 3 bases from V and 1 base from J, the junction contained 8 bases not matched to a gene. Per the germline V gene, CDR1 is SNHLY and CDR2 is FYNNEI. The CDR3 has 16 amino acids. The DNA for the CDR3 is TGTGCCAGCAGTGATGGGAGGGGACAGAGGAACACTGAAGCTTTCTTT. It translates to CASSDGRGQRNTEAFF.

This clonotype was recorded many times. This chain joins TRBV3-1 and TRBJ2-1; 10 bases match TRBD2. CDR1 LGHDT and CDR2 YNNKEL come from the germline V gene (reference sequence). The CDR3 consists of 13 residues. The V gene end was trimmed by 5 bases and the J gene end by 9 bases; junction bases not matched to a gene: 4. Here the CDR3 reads CASSIWTSGEQFF. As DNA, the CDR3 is TGTGCCAGCAGCATATGGACTAGCGGTGAGCAGTTCTTC.

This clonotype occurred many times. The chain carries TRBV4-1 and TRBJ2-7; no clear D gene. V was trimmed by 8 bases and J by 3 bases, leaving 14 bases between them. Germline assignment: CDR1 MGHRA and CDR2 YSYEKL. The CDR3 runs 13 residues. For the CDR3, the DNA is TGCGCCAGCTCCCTAGGGTCCGGCTACGAGCAGTACTTC. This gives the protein CASSLGSGYEQYF.

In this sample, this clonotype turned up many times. CDR3 in amino acids: CSARDLQGIQPQHF. The CDR3 bases are TGCAGTGCTAGAGATCTACAGGGCATTCAGCCCCAGCATTTT. J is TRBJ1-5 and V is TRBV20-1; D is perhaps TRBD1 (6 bases). CDR1 DFQATT and CDR2 SNEGSKA come from the germline V gene (reference sequence). V lost 0 bases and J lost 6, with 12 bases in between. The CDR3 extends over 14 amino acids.